The 29 T cell receptor beta chains below come from one sample, sequenced in a study of brain T cells in children with intractable seizures (dated by TCRdb to the early 2020s). Library preparation was by the immunoSEQ multiplex PCR assay. Imported from immuneACCESS, the table was reduced by TCRdb to in-frame sequences with V and J called. These copies leave out some clones; in studies compared against another copy, an unresolved V gene accounts for under half, and the cause of the remainder is not known. This sample is represented by about 64,000 clones; around 96% of them were singletons. The top ten clonotypes cover approximately 0.38% of the sample. Taken with the paper, the label for time point translates to: resected brain tissue, or blood drawn just prior to surgery. This material consisted of peripheral blood, taken at surgery. Every receptor here comes from a boy under two years old with focal cortical dysplasia and intractable seizures.

This chain joins TRBV5-6 and TRBJ2-4, with a weak D call TRBD2 (5 bases). Germline lookup yields CDR1 SGHDT and CDR2 YYEEEE. The CDR3 extends over 16 amino acids. V lost 0 bases to trimming and J lost 6 bases, with 16 bases between them. This CDR3 is CASSLALLKRRNIQYF. The CDR3 nucleotides are TGTGCCAGCAGCTTGGCTCTCCTGAAGCGGAGAAACATTCAGTACTTC.

This rearrangement joins TRBV6-5 to TRBJ2-3, with TRBD2 identical over 7 bases. Germline CDR1 and CDR2: MNHEY and SVGAGI. Trimming at V came to 7 bases and at J to 2 bases, leaving 6 bases not matched to a gene. There are 14 residues in the CDR3. This chain's CDR3 is CASMASGSTDTQYF. The CDR3 nucleotides read TGTGCCAGCATGGCTAGCGGATCCACAGATACGCAGTATTTT.

V is TRBV6-2 or TRBV6-3 and J is TRBJ2-3; perhaps TRBD2 as D (6 bases). Per the germline V gene, CDR1 is MNHEY and CDR2 is SVGEGT. V lost 5 bases, J lost 3 bases, and 15 bases lay in between. This CDR3 contains 15 residues. CDR3 residues: CASSPHHGRTDTQYF. CDR3 nucleotides: TGTGCCAGCAGTCCCCATCACGGGAGAACAGATACGCAGTATTTT.

This chain joins TRBV5-4 and TRBJ2-7; D gene uncertain. The V end was cut by 4 bases, the J end by 3 bases, with 11 bases between. CDR3 length: 13 residues. The V gene's germline CDR1 is SGHNT and CDR2 YYREEE (reference sequence). The DNA for the CDR3 is TGTGCCAGCAGCCTGAACTGGGGCTACGAGCAGTACTTC. Its protein product is CASSLNWGYEQYF.

V is TRBV29-1 and J is TRBJ2-1, with 7 bases fitting TRBD2. The germline V gene encodes CDR1 SQVTM and CDR2 ANQGSEA. The J segment lost 4 bases and the V segment lost 4 bases, leaving 16 bases of the junction unmatched. This CDR3 contains 17 residues. CDR3 region: CSVAPRFWAGVYNEQFF. The CDR3 DNA is TGCAGCGTTGCCCCAAGGTTTTGGGCGGGGGTTTACAATGAGCAGTTCTTC.

This rearrangement joins TRBV7-9 to TRBJ1-4, with D uncertain. Per germline, CDR1 SEHNR and CDR2 FQNEAQ (reference sequence). V was cut by 11 bases and J by 6 bases, with 22 bases left in between. This CDR3 is built from 15 residues. CDR3 sequence reads: CAVRPGKPGDEKLFF. CDR3 DNA sequence: TGTGCCGTCCGTCCTGGAAAACCGGGCGATGAAAAACTGTTTTTT.

The chain has TRBV27 and TRBJ2-2; 8 bases map to TRBD1. The CDR3 totals 15 residues. Germline CDR1 MNHEY, CDR2 SMNVEV (reference sequence). V trimming: 3 bases; J trimming: 7 bases; junction bases outside the gene matches: 7. As DNA, the CDR3 is TGTGCCAGCAGTTTCAGGGGGCGATTCGGCGGGGAGCTGTTTTTT. Translated, it gives CASSFRGRFGGELFF.

The V call is TRBV5-1, the J call TRBJ1-6; 7 bases map to TRBD1. The CDR3 consists of 14 residues. V lost 3 bases and J lost 6; bases outside the gene matches: 3. CDR1 and CDR2 (germline): SGHRS, YFSETQ. CDR3 sequence: CASSSTGSNSPLHF. The CDR3 DNA follows: TGCGCCAGCAGCTCGACAGGGAGTAATTCACCCCTCCACTTT.

This chain joins TRBV6-6 and TRBJ1-3, with TRBD1 as a possible D gene (5 bases). The ends were cut back, 7 bases at V and 0 bases at J, with 10 bases in the middle. This CDR3 has 14 residues. CDR1 is MNHNY, CDR2 SVGAGI, per germline (reference sequence). The DNA of the CDR3 is TGTGCCAGCACTTTGACAGACTCTGGAAACACCATATATTTT. Protein: CASTLTDSGNTIYF.

This sequence joins TRBV5-4 and TRBJ2-3, with 13 bases aligning to TRBD2. CDR3 length: 15 amino acids. Germline values: CDR1 SGHNT, CDR2 YYREEE (reference sequence). V lost 5 bases to trimming and J lost 5 bases; unmatched junction nucleotides: 5. Here the CDR3 reads CASRLAGGRRDTQYF. The CDR3 nucleotides read TGTGCCAGCAGACTAGCGGGAGGGCGGAGAGATACGCAGTATTTT.

This chain links TRBV19 with TRBJ2-3; 8 bases match TRBD2. The germline gives CDR1 LNHDA, CDR2 SQIVND (reference sequence). V lost 6 bases to trimming and J lost 0 bases; unmatched junction nucleotides: 5. This CDR3 region has 15 residues. CDR3 loop: CASSRGGLSTDTQYF. The CDR3 DNA is TGTGCCAGTAGCCGCGGGGGGCTTAGCACAGATACGCAGTATTTT.

In this sample, this clone turned up once. The V call is TRBV2, the J call TRBJ1-6, with 11 bases that match TRBD1. The J segment lost 9 bases and the V segment lost 4 bases, leaving 2 bases of the junction unmatched. The CDR3 contains 14 residues. Germline CDR1 reads SNHLY; CDR2 reads FYNNEI. CDR3 bases: TGTGCCAGCAGTGCCGGGACAGGGGGTTCACCCCTCCACTTT. Translated, it gives CASSAGTGGSPLHF.

The J gene is TRBJ1-1, the V gene TRBV7-8; 8 bases map to TRBD1. CDR1 and CDR2 from the germline V gene are SGHVS and FQNEAQ. V shed 5 bases and J 7 bases; nucleotides not matched to a gene: 12. CDR3 length equals 15 residues. Written as DNA, the CDR3 is TGTGCCAGCAGCCCAGGGGGCCCTGCAAATGGTGAAGCTTTCTTT. It yields the protein CASSPGGPANGEAFF.

V is TRBV10-3 and J is TRBJ2-5; 11 bases agree with TRBD2. The germline CDR1 and CDR2 sequences are ENHRY and SYGVKD. The V and J ends lost 4 bases and 2 bases, in that order; junction bases with no gene match: 3. This CDR3 comprises 15 residues. The CDR3 DNA follows: TGTGCCATCAGTGGCCGACTAGCGGGACAAGAGACCCAGTACTTC. It translates to CAISGRLAGQETQYF.

V and J are TRBV13 and TRBJ2-3; TRBD1 matches 7 bases. V gave up 4 bases and J gave up 6 bases; unmatched junction bases: 7. There are 14 residues in the CDR3. Germline-derived CDR1 and CDR2 are PRHDT and FYEKMQ (reference sequence). In DNA form, the CDR3 reads TGTGCCAGCAGCTCCCTACCACAGGGGGATACGCAGTATTTT. It specifies CASSSLPQGDTQYF.

The chain is built from TRBV11-3 and TRBJ1-1, with no clear D. V dropped 1 base and J dropped 5 bases, with 8 bases sitting between them. Germline V gene data show CDR1 as SGHNT and CDR2 as YENEEA. The CDR3 runs to 13 residues. CDR3: CASSLADGTEAFF. The DNA of the CDR3 is TGTGCCAGCAGCTTAGCCGACGGGACTGAAGCTTTCTTT.

This sequence joins TRBV18 and TRBJ2-7; 9 bases agree with TRBD2. Per the germline V gene, CDR1 is KGHSH and CDR2 is LQKENI. This CDR3 contains 13 residues. Unmatched junction bases numbered 5, after V lost 6 bases and J lost 5 bases. This CDR3 is CASSISGGNEQYF. CDR3 nucleotide sequence: TGTGCCAGCTCGATTAGCGGGGGCAACGAGCAGTACTTC.

The chain uses TRBV7-8 and TRBJ2-7; D remains ambiguous. Trimming stripped 1 base from V and 3 bases from J, with 4 bases between. This CDR3 comprises 12 residues. Germline CDR1 is SGHVS and CDR2 is FQNEAQ. The CDR3 loop reads CASSLGSYEQYF. As DNA, the CDR3 is TGTGCCAGCAGCTTAGGCAGCTACGAGCAGTACTTC.

This sequence joins TRBV2 and TRBJ2-1; 10 bases align to TRBD2. The J segment lost 4 bases and the V segment lost 9 bases, leaving 9 bases of the junction unmatched. Per the germline V gene, CDR1 is SNHLY and CDR2 is FYNNEI. This CDR3 region has 15 residues. In DNA, the CDR3 is TGTGCCAGAAGAATAGGTAGCGGGAGGTACAATGAGCAGTTCTTC. It yields the protein CARRIGSGRYNEQFF.

This chain connects TRBV2 to TRBJ2-7, with D hard to call. The germline gives CDR1 SNHLY, CDR2 FYNNEI. The CDR3 runs to 11 residues. V was cut by 8 bases and J by 2 bases, with 7 bases left in between. Here the CDR3 reads CASSRTYEQYF. The CDR3 DNA follows: TGTGCCAGCTCTAGGACCTACGAGCAGTACTTC.

In DNA, the CDR3 is TGTGCCAGCAGCAACGGCGACAGGGCCTCCTCAGATACGCAGTATTTT. This sequence encodes CASSNGDRASSDTQYF. The V gene is TRBV21-1, the J gene TRBJ2-3; no DNA check was done on the table's D call, TRBD1. TRBV21-1 is listed as a pseudogene. The length of the CDR3 is 16 residues.

This clone has only one observation. The chain combines TRBV4-1 with TRBJ2-3; either TRBD1 or TRBD2 may supply D (6 bases each). Germline V lookup: CDR1 MGHRA, CDR2 YSYEKL. The ends were cut back, 1 base at V and 0 bases at J, with 11 bases in the middle. The CDR3 has 16 residues. In DNA form, the CDR3 reads TGCGCCAGCAGCCAAGGATGGGGGGCCAGCACAGATACGCAGTATTTT. This translates into CASSQGWGASTDTQYF.

This chain uses TRBV18 with TRBJ2-7; the match to TRBD2 covers 9 bases. Germline assignment: CDR1 KGHSH and CDR2 LQKENI. The CDR3 spans 16 residues. V trimming: 2 bases; J trimming: 1 base; junction bases outside the gene matches: 6. The CDR3 loop reads CASSPGLARVSYEQYF. CDR3 DNA sequence: TGTGCCAGCTCACCAGGACTAGCGAGGGTATCCTACGAGCAGTACTTC.

This clone came up once. The rearrangement joins TRBV11-2 to TRBJ1-2; TRBD1 might be the D (5 bases). CDR1 and CDR2 from the germline V gene are SGHAT and FQNNGV. This CDR3 contains 15 residues. With 5 bases removed from V and 2 bases from J, the gap between germline ends came to 15 bases. CDR3 amino acids: CASSPGPRTNYGYTF. The CDR3 DNA sequence: TGTGCCAGCAGCCCGGGACCTCGGACCAACTATGGCTACACCTTC.

The CDR3 protein is CASSQPPREAKNIQYF. The CDR3 nucleotides are TGTGCCAGCAGCCAACCGCCGAGGGAAGCCAAAAACATTCAGTACTTC. The chain links TRBV7-9 to TRBJ2-4, with D perhaps TRBD2 (5 bases). The germline V gene encodes CDR1 SEHNR and CDR2 FQNEAQ (reference sequence). The CDR3 runs to 16 residues. The V gene lost 5 bases and the J gene lost 0 bases, with 14 bases spanning the gap.

The chain employs TRBV3-1 (or the pseudogene TRBV3-2) and TRBJ2-4; 9 positions agree with TRBD1. The V gene end was trimmed by 8 bases and the J gene end by 8 bases; junction bases not matched to a gene: 10. Germline V CDR1 and CDR2: LGHDT, YNNKEL (reference sequence). The CDR3 runs 14 residues. The CDR3, as DNA: TGTGCCAGCCGTAAGATGGGACAGGGAGACATTCAGTACTTC. As protein: CASRKMGQGDIQYF.

The chain links TRBV4-1 to TRBJ1-4; no clear D. CDR1 is MGHRA and CDR2 is YSYEKL in the germline V gene. The CDR3 totals 13 residues. Trimming cost V 4 bases and J 4 bases, with 7 bases left between them. CDR3 in DNA: TGCGCCAGCAGCCGCCGGTTTAATGAAAAACTGTTTTTT. Its translation: CASSRRFNEKLFF.

The chain is built from TRBV7-3 and TRBJ2-5, with a weak D call TRBD2 (6 bases). Germline V CDR1 and CDR2: SGHTA, FQGTGA. The CDR3 has 15 amino acids. Trimming cost V 5 bases and J 3 bases, with 16 bases left between them. The CDR3 DNA sequence: TGTGCCAGCAGCCCGGAGGGGCTAGTGGAAGAGACCCAGTACTTC. It specifies CASSPEGLVEETQYF.

A single count supports this clone. The J gene is TRBJ1-2, the V gene TRBV6-5, with D hard to call. Germline V gene data show CDR1 as MNHEY and CDR2 as SVGAGI. CDR3 length: 13 amino acids. V was pared by 3 bases and J by 4 bases, with 9 bases between. The CDR3 DNA sequence: TGTGCCAGCAGTTATCACAAATCCTATGGCTACACCTTC. Protein sequence: CASSYHKSYGYTF.